The 20 T cell receptor beta chains reported below all come from one sample, sequenced in a study of blood T cell repertoires in COVID-19. The repertoire was sequenced with immunoSEQ multiplex PCR; TCRdb's copy has only in-frame clones and lacks some. The table lists 150,000 or so clones, approximately 91% of them singletons. Sequenced input: peripheral blood. Receptor source: a man aged 18 to 29 with acute or convalescent COVID-19.

The chain uses TRBV29-1 and TRBJ1-3; no clear D gene. Germline loops: CDR1 SQVTM, CDR2 ANQGSEA. The CDR3 covers 13 residues. V gave up 3 bases and J gave up 11 bases, with 17 bases separating them. This chain's CDR3 is CSVEGSGLSAIYF. In DNA form, the CDR3 reads TGCAGCGTTGAGGGGAGCGGGCTAAGCGCCATATATTTT.

The rearrangement links TRBV3-1 (or the pseudogene TRBV3-2) to TRBJ2-1; 8 nucleotides agree with TRBD2. This CDR3 has 14 residues. Germline CDR1 is LGHDT and CDR2 is YNNKEL (reference sequence). V was pared by 0 bases and J by 8 bases, with 3 bases of the junction left unmatched. The CDR3 here is CASSQETSVDEQFF. The CDR3 DNA reads as TGTGCCAGCAGCCAAGAGACTAGCGTGGATGAGCAGTTCTTC.

This clone has a single count. The chain combines TRBV7-9 with TRBJ2-3; weak D call: TRBD1 (6 bases). The V end lost 5 bases, the J end lost 0 bases, and 18 bases lay between the germline ends. Germline V gene sequence: CDR1 SEHNR, CDR2 FQNEAQ (reference sequence). The CDR3 runs to 17 residues. CDR3 residues: CASSGTTDPASTDTQYF. DNA of the CDR3: TGTGCCAGCAGCGGGACAACGGACCCGGCTAGCACAGATACGCAGTATTTT.

The chain carries TRBV12-3 or TRBV12-4 and TRBJ1-2; the match to TRBD1 covers 10 bases. J gave up 5 bases and V 4 bases, and 1 base lay outside the gene matches. The CDR3 runs to 13 residues. The CDR3 sequence is CASSSGQGYGYTF. The CDR3, as DNA: TGTGCCAGCAGTTCGGGACAGGGGTATGGCTACACCTTC.

J is TRBJ2-1 and V is TRBV9, with D possibly matching TRBD2 (6 bases). Trimming removed 1 base at V and 0 bases at J, with 8 bases between. Germline V gene data show CDR1 as SGDLS and CDR2 as YYNGEE. CDR3 size: 15 residues. The CDR3 reads CASSVTAGSYNEQFF. The CDR3 DNA follows: TGTGCCAGCAGCGTAACAGCGGGCTCCTACAATGAGCAGTTCTTC.

The chain combines TRBV27 with TRBJ1-1; TRBD1 matches at 7 bases. Trimming removed 7 bases from V and 4 bases from J; junction bases left unmatched: 12. The CDR3 length is 15 residues. The germline V gene has CDR1 MNHEY and CDR2 SMNVEV (reference sequence). CDR3 in DNA: TGTGCCAGCACCCACCTGTTAGGGGGCGGCACTGAAGCTTTCTTT. Protein: CASTHLLGGGTEAFF.

The rearrangement links TRBV24-1 to TRBJ1-4; 7 positions match TRBD1. The CDR3 is 19 amino acids. Trimming removed 2 bases from V and 3 bases from J; junction bases left unmatched: 14. Germline V gives CDR1 KGHDR, CDR2 SFDVKD. This CDR3 reads CATSDWHGTVDRANEKLFF. DNA of the CDR3: TGTGCCACCAGTGATTGGCACGGGACAGTAGATAGGGCTAATGAAAAACTGTTTTTT.

The gene calls are TRBV5-1 and TRBJ2-1; 7 bases align to TRBD1. V shed 4 bases, J shed 5 bases, and the junction held 6 bases outside the gene matches. The CDR3 is 14 residues long. Germline V gene sequence: CDR1 SGHRS, CDR2 YFSETQ. The DNA for the CDR3 is TGCGCCAGCAGCCCCAGGGGGTGGCACAATGAGCAGTTCTTC. Its translation: CASSPRGWHNEQFF. Filled out from reference TRBV5-1 and TRBJ2-1, the complete variable domain reads KAGVTQTPRYLIKTRGQQVTLSCSPISGHRSVSWYQQTPGQGLQFLFEYFSETQRNKGNFPGRFSGRQFSNSRSEMNVSTLELGDSALYLCASSPRGWHNEQFFGPGTRLTVL.

The chain employs TRBV11-2 and TRBJ1-2; 7 nucleotides line up with TRBD1. This CDR3 is 15 amino acids long. Germline-derived CDR1 and CDR2 are SGHAT and FQNNGV. V lost 5 bases, J lost 4 bases, and 10 bases stayed unmatched. The CDR3 sequence is CASSPRQGIGYGYTF. In DNA, the CDR3 is TGTGCCAGCAGCCCGCGACAGGGTATCGGCTATGGCTACACCTTC.

This chain links TRBV6-5 with TRBJ1-1, with D tentatively TRBD1 (5 bases). Germline CDR1 MNHEY, CDR2 SVGAGI. Trimming stripped 6 bases from V and 5 bases from J, with 19 bases between. The CDR3 spans 15 residues. CDR3 amino acids: CASSPISGAGTEAFF. CDR3 DNA sequence: TGTGCCAGCAGCCCGATATCCGGGGCGGGAACTGAAGCTTTCTTT.

V is TRBV10-1 and J is TRBJ2-7, with D tentatively TRBD2 (5 bases). The CDR3 spans 15 residues. Germline loops: CDR1 WNHNN, CDR2 SYGVQD (reference sequence). V lost 4 bases, J lost 2 bases, and 15 bases lay in between. The CDR3 coding sequence is TGCGCCAGCAGTGCTTGGAAGAGCGGAACCTACGAGCAGTACTTC. Protein sequence: CASSAWKSGTYEQYF.

V is TRBV5-4 and J is TRBJ2-3, with TRBD1 identical over 9 bases. Germline-derived CDR1 and CDR2 are SGHNT and YYREEE (reference sequence). Losses at the gene ends were 3 bases for V and 6 bases for J; bases not matched to a gene: 5. This CDR3 is 14 amino acids long. CDR3 coding DNA: TGTGCCAGCAGCTCAAGACAGGGGGGGGATACGCAGTATTTT. It specifies CASSSRQGGDTQYF.

The genes are TRBV14 and TRBJ1-3, with D possibly matching TRBD1 (6 bases). The CDR3 loop spans 16 amino acids. With 5 bases removed from V and 4 bases from J, the gap between germline ends came to 18 bases. CDR1 SGHDN and CDR2 FVKESK come from the germline V gene. Written as DNA, the CDR3 is TGTGCCAGCAGCGGGCAGGGGCGACCTTTGGGAAACACCATATATTTT. This translates into CASSGQGRPLGNTIYF.

This clone was observed a single time. The chain links TRBV6-6 to TRBJ1-4, with D unclear. CDR1 and CDR2 (germline): MNHNY, SVGAGI (reference sequence). Trimming stripped 6 bases from V and 2 bases from J, with 13 bases between. The CDR3 runs 15 residues. CDR3 protein: CASSYDTGTNEKLFF. The DNA for the CDR3 is TGTGCCAGCAGCTATGATACGGGGACTAATGAAAAACTGTTTTTT.

The chain is built from TRBV6-2 or TRBV6-3 and TRBJ2-4; 9 nucleotides align to TRBD1. Germline CDR1 reads MNHEY; CDR2 reads SVGEGT. The CDR3 has 17 residues. Trimming removed 2 bases from V and 7 bases from J; junction bases left unmatched: 12. The CDR3 DNA sequence: TGTGCCAGCAGTTACAGGGGACAGGGTGGTAGTTCGAACATTCAGTACTTC. Its translation: CASSYRGQGGSSNIQYF.

V gene TRBV2 combines with J gene TRBJ2-7, with 8 bases lining up with TRBD1. Unmatched junction bases numbered 2, after V lost 4 bases and J lost 3 bases. Germline V gene lookup returns CDR1 SNHLY and CDR2 FYNNEI. CDR3 length: 13 amino acids. The CDR3: CASSGTGNYEQYF. CDR3 sequence (DNA): TGTGCCAGCAGTGGGACAGGGAACTACGAGCAGTACTTC.

The rearrangement links TRBV7-9 to TRBJ2-7, with 10 bases fitting TRBD2. Germline trimming cut 3 bases from V and 5 bases from J; bases unmatched to any gene: 7. Per the germline V gene, CDR1 is SEHNR and CDR2 is FQNEAQ (reference sequence). CDR3 length: 15 amino acids. CDR3 nucleotides: TGTGCCAGCAGCTTGATGGGGACTAGCGACCACGAGCAGTACTTC. The encoded protein is CASSLMGTSDHEQYF.

The rearrangement uses TRBV6-5 and TRBJ2-1; D is ambiguous. From germline, CDR1 is MNHEY and CDR2 SVGAGI. The CDR3 loop spans 11 amino acids. V was shortened by 6 bases and J by 8 bases, with 8 bases between the two germline ends. CDR3 in amino acids: CASRRADEQFF. The CDR3 nucleotides are TGTGCCAGCAGAAGAGCCGATGAGCAGTTCTTC.

This clone was detected once. The chain has TRBV6-6 and TRBJ1-1; tentative D call: TRBD1 (6 bases). Trimming left V 0 bases short and J 4 bases short, with 15 bases between. CDR1 is MNHNY, CDR2 SVGAGI, per germline (reference sequence). The length of the CDR3 is 16 residues. This CDR3 is CASSYSNGGASTEAFF. Here the CDR3 DNA reads TGTGCCAGCAGTTACTCTAATGGGGGCGCAAGCACTGAAGCTTTCTTT.

The chain joins TRBV2 to TRBJ1-4, with no clear D. In germline, CDR1 is SNHLY, CDR2 FYNNEI. V lost 3 bases to trimming and J lost 7 bases, with 18 bases between them. This CDR3 comprises 16 residues. CDR3 amino acids: CASSEDRPGPGEKLFF. CDR3 coding DNA: TGTGCCAGCAGTGAGGATAGACCAGGTCCCGGTGAAAAACTGTTTTTT.